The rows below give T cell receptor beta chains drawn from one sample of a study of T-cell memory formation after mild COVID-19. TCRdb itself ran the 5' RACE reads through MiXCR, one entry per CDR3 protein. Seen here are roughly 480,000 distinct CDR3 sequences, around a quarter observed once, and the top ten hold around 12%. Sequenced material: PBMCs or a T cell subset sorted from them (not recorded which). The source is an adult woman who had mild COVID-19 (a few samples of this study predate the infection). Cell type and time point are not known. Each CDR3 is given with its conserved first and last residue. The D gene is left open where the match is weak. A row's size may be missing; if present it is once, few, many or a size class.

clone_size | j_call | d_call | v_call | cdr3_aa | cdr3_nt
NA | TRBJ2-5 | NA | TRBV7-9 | CASSVKGTLYQETQYF | TGTGCCAGCAGCGTAAAAGGCACTTTGTACCAAGAGACCCAGTACTTC
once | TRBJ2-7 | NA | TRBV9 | CASSVGKSTAEQYF | TGTGCCAGCAGCGTAGGGAAGTCCACCGCCGAGCAGTACTTC
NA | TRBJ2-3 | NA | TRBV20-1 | CSAGASAETDTQYF | TGCAGTGCTGGAGCTAGCGCAGAAACAGATACGCAGTATTTT
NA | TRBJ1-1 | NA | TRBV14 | CASSLTSRTEAFF | TGTGCCAGCAGCCTGACTAGTAGGACTGAAGCTTTCTTT
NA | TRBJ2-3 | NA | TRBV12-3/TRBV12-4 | CASSPYQSTTGRDTQYF | TGTGCCAGCAGTCCATACCAGAGTACGACAGGGAGGGATACGCAGTATTTT
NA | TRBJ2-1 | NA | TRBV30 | CAWSVRWGDEQFF | TGTGCCTGGAGTGTAAGGTGGGGGGATGAGCAGTTCTTC
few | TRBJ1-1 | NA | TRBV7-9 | CASSLGGGTAFF | TGTGCCAGCAGCTTAGGAGGGGGAACTGCTTTCTTT
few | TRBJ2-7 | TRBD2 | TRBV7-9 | CASSGQREGYEQYF | TGTGCCAGCAGCGGGCAGCGGGAGGGCTACGAGCAGTACTTC
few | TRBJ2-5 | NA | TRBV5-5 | CASSTGTVQETQYF | TGTGCCAGCAGCACAGGGACGGTACAAGAGACCCAGTACTTC
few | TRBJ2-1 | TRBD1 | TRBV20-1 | CSAGVPTGAPRTEQFF | TGCAGTGCCGGGGTACCTACAGGGGCCCCTCGGACCGAGCAGTTCTTC
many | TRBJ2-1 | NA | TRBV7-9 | CASSLTSEQFF | TGTGCCAGCAGCTTAACATCTGAGCAGTTCTTC
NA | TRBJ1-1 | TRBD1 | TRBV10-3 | CAFGQGANTEAFF | TGTGCCTTCGGACAGGGGGCAAACACTGAAGCTTTCTTT
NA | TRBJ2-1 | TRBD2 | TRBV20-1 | CSARGLVSGSYNEQFF | TGCAGTGCTAGAGGTTTGGTTAGCGGGAGCTACAATGAGCAGTTCTTC
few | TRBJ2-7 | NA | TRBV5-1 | CASSRQATYEQYF | TGCGCCAGCAGCCGACAGGCTACCTACGAGCAGTACTTC
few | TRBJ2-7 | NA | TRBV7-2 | CASSLVGGEAYEQYF | TGTGCCAGCAGCTTAGTTGGAGGGGAAGCCTACGAGCAGTACTTC
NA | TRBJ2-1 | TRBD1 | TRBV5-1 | CASSINRDREQFF | TGCGCCAGCAGCATTAACCGGGACAGAGAGCAGTTCTTC
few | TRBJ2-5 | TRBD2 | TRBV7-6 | CASSLRTSPRGETQYF | TGTGCCAGCAGCTTAAGGACTAGCCCACGGGGAGAGACCCAGTACTTC
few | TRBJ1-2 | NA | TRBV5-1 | CASSSPQGNYGYTF | TGCGCCAGCAGCTCCCCTCAGGGGAACTATGGCTACACCTTC
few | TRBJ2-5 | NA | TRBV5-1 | CASSLAREVQETQYF | TGCGCCAGCAGCTTGGCCAGAGAAGTCCAAGAGACCCAGTACTTC
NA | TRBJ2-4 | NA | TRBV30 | CAWEGQSLAKNIQYF | TGTGCCTGGGAAGGACAGTCGCTAGCCAAAAACATTCAGTACTTC
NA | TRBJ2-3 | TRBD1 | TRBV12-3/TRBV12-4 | CASSRDRLDTQYF | TGTGCCAGTAGCCGGGACAGGCTAGATACGCAGTATTTT
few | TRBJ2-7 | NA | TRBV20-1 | CSARQSLAFHEQYF | TGCAGTGCTAGACAATCGCTAGCCTTCCACGAGCAGTACTTC
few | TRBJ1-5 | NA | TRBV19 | CASSPLQGRGQPQHF | TGTGCCAGTAGTCCCCTCCAGGGGCGGGGACAGCCCCAGCATTTT
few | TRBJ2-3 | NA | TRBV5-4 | CASSLALYTSTDTQYF | TGTGCCAGCAGCTTGGCGCTCTATACTAGCACAGATACGCAGTATTTT
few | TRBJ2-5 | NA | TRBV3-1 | CASSRGGEETQYF | TGTGCCAGCAGCCGAGGGGGTGAAGAGACCCAGTACTTC
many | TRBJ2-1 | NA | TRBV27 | CASSLKLRRSYNEQFF | TGTGCCAGCAGTTTAAAATTAAGGCGCTCCTACAATGAGCAGTTCTTC